Below, one T cell receptor beta chain is given with its context. No cognate antigen has been identified for it. Sequence at one end of the junction differs from germline and may be a read error. High-throughput TCR beta sequencing profiled peripheral blood CD8+ and CD4+ T cells from healthy donors, Susac syndrome patients and multiple sclerosis patients. Multiple sclerosis controls were treatment-naive patients with stable or active relapsing-remitting disease fulfilling revised McDonald criteria. Bulk CD8+ and CD4+ T cells were purified by magnetic negative isolation, while CD8+ TEMRA cells were enriched using FACS. Blood was drawn into EDTA tubes, processed within 24 hours, and PBMCs were isolated by density gradient centrifugation. PBMCs intended for TCR sequencing were cryopreserved in liquid nitrogen and thawed later in a water bath at 37 degrees C. The sorted or isolated CD4+, CD8+ and CD8+ TEMRA cells reached a purity of at least 90%.

RNA was extracted using the RNeasy kit, and roughly 0.45 to 1 microgram was reverse transcribed with random hexamers. The immunoSEQ multiplex PCR assay, which covers 54 Vbeta and 13 Jbeta segments, was used to amplify TCR beta CDR3 regions. To correct PCR amplification bias, a synthetic template baseline was used for both primer optimization and computational correction. Per the original workflow: Reads were annotated to V, D and J genes per IMGT and analyzed with immunoSEQ Analyzer, keeping only productive sequences. Clonality was calculated as one minus the Shannon entropy normalized by log2 of the number of productive unique sequences. Public and private clones were assessed among the 100 most prevalent clones of each patient and control. Susac-specific clones were defined as absent from healthy and MS cohorts, 850 to 1,300 published viral clones and other ImmuneACCESS disease sequences. In-frame beta chains were kept once TCRdb had trimmed the public reads at Q25 with fastp and called clones with MiXCR. CDR3 protein sequences are deduplicated, and each keeps its most common genes and DNA. The authors' filters were not applied to this entry. Counted in this sample were 330,000 or so distinct CDR3 sequences; approximately 85% of them appeared once. The ten most abundant clones make up roughly 0.22% of the sample.

The CDR3 has 15 amino acids, counting the end cysteine and phenylalanine. The CDR3 DNA has 45 bases and is translated from base 1. CDR1 and CDR2 (MDHEN, SYDVKM) derive from the germline V gene. The sample comes from a study of CD8 T cells in Susac syndrome (dated by TCRdb to about 2019). Background for the entire study: Whether CD8+ T cell activation and differentiation in Susac syndrome was antigen driven was tested using repertoire sequencing. The study compared CD8+ T cell repertoire clonality among roughly eleven healthy donors, about 14 Susac syndrome patients and fewer than 19 multiple sclerosis patients.

Findings and caveats that apply to the study as a whole: The number of individuals in the TCR sequencing and HLA analysis was acknowledged as relatively small.

Sequencing input: CD8+ T cells from PBMCs. This receptor was identified in a human donor with multiple sclerosis. The sequence is built from TRBV28 and TRBJ2-2; the D gene cannot be named for sure. CDR3 loop: CANSLLGLRTGELFF. The DNA sequence is TGTGCCAACAGTTTATTGGGGTTGAGGACCGGGGAGCTGTTTTTT.